The sequence of this T cell receptor beta chain was determined in a study of regulatory T cells in long-lasting Graves disease. Time point meaning: newly diagnosed GD, antithyroid drugs for less than 3 months. Making the TCR library involved RNA that had been extracted from PBMCs. Patient provenance is recorded as an endocrinology department in Xi'an, China. With iRepertoire HTBI primers and Arm-PCR of CDR3 regions, TCR beta libraries were built. TCRdb redid the calling of the multiplex PCR reads with MiXCR, one entry per CDR3 protein. The table includes 350,000 to 550,000 distinct CDR3 sequences, about 15% detected once. Germline CDR1 is MDHEN and CDR2 is SYDVKM. CDR3 length: 17 residues. With V trimmed by 0 bases and J by 0 bases, 3 bases remained unmatched. This clonotype came up many times. The sample also formed part of further work on T cells in Graves' hyperthyroidism and ophthalmopathy. As that report states: The blood repertoire included most of the expanded thyroid clonotypes above 0.001.

The source is a young woman with Graves disease. The sequenced sample was peripheral blood mononuclear cells (PBMCs), obtained at new diagnosis, from a patient treated with antithyroid drugs. The J gene is TRBJ2-1, the V gene TRBV28; 9 bases agree with TRBD2. The CDR3, as DNA: TGTGCCAGCAGTTTATGGACTAGCGGTTACTCCTACAATGAGCAGTTCTTC. It translates to CASSLWTSGYSYNEQFF.